These T cell receptor beta chains were read from a single sample in a study of cytomegalovirus exposure and HLA in healthy donors. Profiling relied on immunoSEQ multiplex PCR, and the TCRdb table lists in-frame clones only, not all of them. The data contain 170,000 or so clones, roughly four fifths of them seen just once; the ten biggest clones take up 2% to 2.5%. What was sequenced was PBMCs. The receptors derive from a woman aged 30 to 39 in good health and CMV-seronegative. Both conserved end residues are part of each CDR3. A D gene is named only where the DNA matches it firmly. The size field is filled for only some rows; it gives once, few, many or a size class.

J | size | D | V | CDR3 | DNA
TRBJ1-5 | - | - | TRBV7-8 | CASSSSPRGFSNQPQHF | TGTGCCAGCAGCTCCAGCCCCAGGGGATTTAGCAATCAGCCCCAGCATTTT
TRBJ1-6 | - | - | TRBV2 | CAGRGPIHSPLHF | TGTGCCGGGCGGGGACCGATTCATTCACCCCTCCACTTT
TRBJ2-5 | - | - | TRBV19 | CASSLNRETQYF | TGTGCCAGTAGTCTCAATCGGGAGACCCAGTACTTC
TRBJ1-1 | - | - | TRBV5-6 | CASSFNKGTKNTEAFF | TGTGCCAGCAGCTTTAATAAGGGGACTAAGAACACTGAAGCTTTCTTT
TRBJ1-3 | - | TRBD1 | TRBV11-1 | CASSSPGQGNTIYF | TGTGCCAGCAGCTCGCCGGGACAGGGAAACACCATATATTTT
TRBJ2-1 | - | TRBD1 | TRBV9 | CASSTAGGSYNEQFF | TGTGCCAGCAGCACAGCAGGGGGCTCCTACAATGAGCAGTTCTTC
TRBJ1-2 | - | TRBD1 | TRBV19 | CASSFGTGGGYGYTF | TGTGCCAGTAGTTTTGGGACAGGTGGAGGGTATGGCTACACCTTC
TRBJ1-1 | - | - | TRBV21-1 | CASSKGAGTIGTEAFF | TGTGCCAGCAGCAAAGGTGCAGGGACAATAGGCACTGAAGCTTTCTTT
TRBJ2-1 | - | - | TRBV15 | CATSREGLGVGNEQFF | TGTGCCACCAGCAGAGAGGGACTCGGGGTGGGGAATGAGCAGTTCTTC
TRBJ2-1 | once | TRBD1 | TRBV10-2 | CASLRQGVYNEQFF | TGCGCCAGCCTAAGACAGGGGGTTTACAATGAGCAGTTCTTC
TRBJ1-5 | - | - | TRBV10-3 | CAISERGSNQPQHF | TGTGCCATCAGTGAGCGGGGAAGCAATCAGCCCCAGCATTTT
TRBJ2-7 | - | - | TRBV6-5 | CASSYSAGYGYEQYF | TGTGCCAGCAGTTACTCGGCGGGGTACGGCTACGAGCAGTACTTC
TRBJ2-7 | - | TRBD2 | TRBV14 | CASSPSSGGFYEQYF | TGTGCCAGCAGCCCCTCTTCGGGAGGGTTCTACGAGCAGTACTTC
TRBJ1-1 | - | - | TRBV15 | CATGRWGLKLGAFTLNTEAFF | TGTGCCACCGGGCGATGGGGGCTTAAGTTAGGAGCCTTCACACTGAACACTGAAGCTTTCTTT
TRBJ2-1 | - | TRBD2 | TRBV7-2 | CASSLALLAGGYNEQFF | TGTGCCAGCAGCTTAGCATTGCTAGCGGGAGGCTACAATGAGCAGTTCTTC
TRBJ2-2 | - | TRBD1 | TRBV2 | CASIVSRTRGFDTGELFF | TGTGCCAGCATAGTCAGCCGAACCAGGGGGTTTGACACCGGGGAGCTGTTTTTT
TRBJ2-1 | - | - | TRBV7-9 | CASSLVFDEQFF | TGTGCCAGCAGCTTAGTTTTCGATGAGCAGTTCTTC
TRBJ2-2 | once | - | TRBV28 | CVTIGTNTGELFF | TGTGTTACTATCGGCACGAACACCGGGGAGCTGTTTTTT
TRBJ1-1 | few | - | TRBV20-1 | CSARVFAEAFF | TGCAGTGCTAGAGTCTTCGCTGAAGCTTTCTTT
TRBJ2-2 | - | - | TRBV7-3 | CASSLAREAGELFF | TGTGCCAGCAGCTTAGCCAGGGAGGCCGGGGAGCTGTTTTTT
TRBJ2-7 | - | - | TRBV4-3 | CASSPLFDRSEQYF | TGCGCCAGCAGCCCCTTATTCGACAGGTCGGAGCAGTACTTC
TRBJ1-6 | - | TRBD1 | TRBV5-1 | CASSGGTGNSPLHF | TGCGCCAGCAGCGGCGGGACAGGGAATTCACCCCTCCACTTT
TRBJ1-5 | - | TRBD1 | TRBV6-5 | CASSVDRGNNQPQHF | TGTGCCAGCAGTGTAGACAGGGGTAATAATCAGCCCCAGCATTTT
TRBJ2-7 | - | - | TRBV7-2 | CASSHSGTSYEQYF | TGTGCCAGCAGCCACAGTGGGACAAGCTACGAGCAGTACTTC
TRBJ1-5 | - | TRBD1 | TRBV28 | CASSLHGTGNQPQHF | TGTGCCAGCAGTTTACACGGGACAGGGAATCAGCCCCAGCATTTT
TRBJ2-6 | once | - | TRBV28 | CASSSDGSSGANGLTF | TGTGCCAGCAGTTCGGACGGATCCTCTGGGGCCAACGGCCTGACTTTC
TRBJ1-1 | - | - | TRBV4-1 | CASSHTGMNTEAFF | TGCGCCAGCAGCCACACAGGCATGAACACTGAAGCTTTCTTT
TRBJ1-2 | - | - | TRBV28 | CASSLWTADYGYTF | TGTGCCAGCAGTTTATGGACAGCCGACTATGGCTACACCTTC
TRBJ1-2 | once | - | TRBV29-1 | CSINGRNYGYTF | TGCAGCATCAATGGCAGAAACTATGGCTACACCTTC
TRBJ1-3 | - | - | TRBV13 | CASSLTGGQGHTIYF | TGTGCCAGCAGCCTCACGGGGGGGCAGGGCCACACCATATATTTT
TRBJ2-7 | - | TRBD1 | TRBV7-8 | CASSLRDRGTYEQYF | TGCGCCAGCAGCTTAAGGGACAGGGGGACCTACGAGCAGTACTTC